This TCR beta chain comes out of a study of blood T cell repertoires in COVID-19 (dated by TCRdb to the early 2020s). Study-level background: Collaborator samples came from the United States, Italy and Spain and covered acute and convalescent phases of COVID-19. The material from the prospective study consisted of cDNA or gDNA derived from T cells, B-cell-depleted T cells, or PBMCs. Deeply sampled blood TCRbeta repertoires from subjects exposed to, actively infected with, or recovered from COVID-19 were included in the dataset. A freely available public database, intended as a resource for researchers studying the immune response to SARS-CoV-2, is where the repertoires were released. Samples were obtained from the ongoing ImmuneRACE study (first 160 participants) and from some 1,200 subjects provided by 6 global collaborators. Sample metadata almost always included a de-identified subject ID, COVID-19 status, age in years and sex. HLA class I and class II types, where available, came from metadata supplied by the sample provider rather than from assay-based typing. Points the paper makes about the study in general: The amount of clinical and demographic metadata varied by source and participant and was provided uncurated.

At one collaborating source in Seattle, patients were enrolled during active infection and were followed longitudinally through the course of disease. Each collaborating institution followed its own protocols to collect whole blood in K2EDTA tubes. For TCRbeta analysis, collaborators shipped samples as frozen whole blood, isolated PBMCs, or DNA extracted from either of those sample types. Concerning this clone: Its antigen specificity is not known. Per-base qualities were not stored, and no clone one base away is much larger.

The CDR3 runs 16 residues from the cysteine to the phenylalanine. Only the CDR3 portion is preserved as DNA: 48 bases, with reading frame beginning at the first base. The germline V and J ends show losses of 5 bases and 5 bases respectively, and no gene match explains 12 bases of the junction. From a lookup of the germline V gene, CDR1 and CDR2 are SGHAT and FQNNGV. TCRbeta CDR3 regions were amplified from genomic DNA by means of the immunoSEQ Assay, a bias-controlled multiplex PCR. In the original analysis: The number of nucleated cells in each sample was estimated from the amplification of reference gene primers within the assay. To quantify the absolute abundance of each unique TCRbeta CDR3 rearrangement, sequence reads were collapsed and filtered. For each sample, productive Simpson clonality was calculated as the square root of Simpson's diversity index across productive rearrangements. Here the immuneACCESS table is served through TCRdb, limited to in-frame sequences with V and J called. Missing clones are a known gap in these copies; in checked studies unresolved V genes cover under half, and the rest lacks a known reason. That table furnishes V, J and clone size, whereas the DNA furnished D and trimming. A total of approximately 500,000 clones appear in this sample, around nine tenths of them only once. The top ten clones comprise around 7.8% of the sample.

This TCR derives from a woman in her fifties or sixties with COVID-19, enrolled during active disease. The sequence is built from TRBV11-2 and TRBJ2-1, with TRBD1 matching 7 junction bases. Specimen: peripheral blood. This receptor has the CDR3 CASSPWTGQINNEQFF. The sequence in DNA is TGTGCCAGCAGCCCCTGGACGGGACAGATTAACAATGAGCAGTTCTTC.